Presented here are 22 T cell receptor beta chains from one specimen sequenced in a study of control samples from healthy donors and cancer patients. Profiling relied on immunoSEQ multiplex PCR, and the TCRdb table lists in-frame clones only, not all of them. The sample records roughly 170,000 clones, 85% to 95% being singletons. Material for sequencing was blood. These receptors were collected from a woman aged 60-75 years in good health.

The V call is TRBV19, the J call TRBJ2-3; unclear D gene. There are 16 residues in the CDR3. Between the trimmed V and J ends, which lost 5 bases and 5 bases, there was a span of 20 bases. From germline, CDR1 is LNHDA and CDR2 SQIVND (reference sequence). CDR3 residues: CASSENNGPGGDTQYF. In nucleotides, the CDR3 is TGTGCCAGTAGTGAGAACAACGGGCCCGGCGGAGATACGCAGTATTTT.

The chain is built from TRBV4-1 and TRBJ1-3; the match to TRBD1 covers 7 bases. The CDR3 consists of 15 residues. Germline-derived CDR1 and CDR2 are MGHRA and YSYEKL. Trimming cost V 3 bases and J 4 bases; bases outside gene matches: 6. The CDR3 region is CASSHDSGQGNTIYF. In DNA, the CDR3 is TGCGCCAGCAGCCACGACTCGGGACAGGGAAACACCATATATTTT.

V usage is TRBV6-5 and J usage is TRBJ2-5; D not certain. The CDR3 is 13 amino acids. V lost 7 bases and J lost 7, with 16 bases in between. From germline, CDR1 is MNHEY and CDR2 SVGAGI. This CDR3 is CASNIRQKGTQYF. CDR3 DNA sequence: TGTGCCAGCAATATTCGGCAAAAAGGGACCCAGTACTTC.

This clone has a single count. The rearrangement links TRBV5-1 to TRBJ2-3, with 12 bases identical to TRBD2. Germline V gene data show CDR1 as SGHRS and CDR2 as YFSETQ. The CDR3 contains 18 residues. With V trimmed by 1 base and J by 2 bases, 8 bases remained unmatched. CDR3 sequence reads: CASSLLSLAGGNTDTQYF. In DNA form, the CDR3 reads TGCGCCAGCAGCTTGCTCTCACTAGCGGGGGGCAACACAGATACGCAGTATTTT.

This rearrangement joins TRBV3-1 (or the pseudogene TRBV3-2) to TRBJ1-2; D unclear. The CDR3 length is 14 residues. Trimming took off 1 base at V and 2 bases at J, with 8 bases between the two ends. Germline loops: CDR1 LGHDT, CDR2 YNNKEL (reference sequence). CDR3 nucleotides: TGTGCCAGCAGCCAAGTTACAGAGAACTATGGCTACACCTTC. Translating it yields CASSQVTENYGYTF.

The chain couples TRBV5-1 to TRBJ2-3; 7 nucleotides align to TRBD1. Germline CDR1 reads SGHRS; CDR2 reads YFSETQ. This CDR3 is 16 amino acids long. With V trimmed by 0 bases and J by 2 bases, 6 bases remained unmatched. CDR3 sequence reads: CASSLADREDTDTQYF. The CDR3 bases are TGCGCCAGCAGCTTGGCAGACAGGGAAGACACAGATACGCAGTATTTT.

The CDR3 DNA reads TGTGCCTGGAGTGATCAAGAACTATCGGCTTTCTTT. Protein product: CAWSDQELSAFF. V is TRBV30 and J is TRBJ1-1, with unresolved D. Trimming shortened V by 1 base and J by 11 bases, and 14 bases separated the two germline ends. CDR3 size: 12 residues. From germline, CDR1 is GTSNPN and CDR2 SVGIG (reference sequence).

CDR3 sequence reads: CASSHLGRRGSDTQYF. In nucleotides, the CDR3 is TGCGCCAGCAGCCACCTTGGACGGAGGGGTTCAGATACGCAGTATTTT. The rearrangement joins TRBV4-1 to TRBJ2-3; weak D call: TRBD2 (6 bases). Germline V CDR1 and CDR2: MGHRA, YSYEKL. Trimming took 3 bases from V and 4 from J, leaving 17 bases between them. This CDR3 region has 16 residues.

The V and J genes are TRBV29-1 and TRBJ1-2; possible D gene TRBD1, 6 bases. With 5 bases removed from V and 2 bases from J, the gap between germline ends came to 12 bases. The CDR3 totals 13 residues. Germline CDR1 reads SQVTM; CDR2 reads ANQGSEA. The CDR3 DNA reads as TGCAGCGTTCAGGGGATAAGGAACTATGGCTACACCTTC. Translation: CSVQGIRNYGYTF.

This chain links TRBV7-9 with TRBJ1-1, with TRBD1 identical over 7 bases. CDR3 length: 13 amino acids. Germline V gene sequence: CDR1 SEHNR, CDR2 FQNEAQ (reference sequence). The V gene end was trimmed by 5 bases and the J gene end by 3 bases; junction bases not matched to a gene: 3. DNA for the CDR3: TGTGCCAGCAGCCAAACAGGGGACACTGAAGCTTTCTTT. This gives the protein CASSQTGDTEAFF.

The gene calls are TRBV18 and TRBJ1-1, with a weak D call TRBD1 (5 bases). The CDR3 is made up of 13 amino acids. Between the trimmed V and J ends, which lost 6 bases and 3 bases, there was a span of 11 bases. Germline V gene lookup returns CDR1 KGHSH and CDR2 LQKENI. The CDR3 coding sequence is TGTGCCAGCTCGGGCAGGGAGGACACTGAAGCTTTCTTT. This codes for CASSGREDTEAFF.

This clone is a singleton in its sample. The chain joins TRBV18 to TRBJ1-4, with TRBD1 matching 10 bases. V was clipped by 1 base and J by 8 bases; unmatched bases: 7. Germline values: CDR1 KGHSH, CDR2 LQKENI. The CDR3 has 16 amino acids. CDR3 in DNA: TGTGCCAGCTCACCACTCTTTGGGACAGGGGAGGAAAAACTGTTTTTT. Its protein product is CASSPLFGTGEEKLFF.

The chain joins TRBV7-9 to TRBJ2-5; D is perhaps TRBD2 (5 bases). The length of the CDR3 is 15 residues. V lost 5 bases and J lost 5, with 18 bases in between. Germline values: CDR1 SEHNR, CDR2 FQNEAQ (reference sequence). The CDR3 protein is CASSPRTQAAETQYF. CDR3 DNA sequence: TGTGCCAGCAGCCCGAGGACTCAGGCGGCCGAGACCCAGTACTTC.

The rearrangement links TRBV2 to TRBJ2-1, with D tentatively TRBD1 (5 bases). V lost 6 bases and J lost 6, with 12 bases in between. CDR3 size: 13 residues. Germline CDR1 reads SNHLY; CDR2 reads FYNNEI. For the CDR3, the DNA is TGTGCCAGCAGCCTCATTAGGGGCAATGAGCAGTTCTTC. As protein: CASSLIRGNEQFF.

V usage is TRBV6-4 and J usage is TRBJ2-3; the match to TRBD2 covers 14 bases. Trimming cost V 6 bases and J 3 bases; bases outside gene matches: 5. This CDR3 is 16 amino acids long. Looked up from germline, CDR1 is MRHNA and CDR2 is SNTAGT. CDR3 residues: CASSKGLAGATDTQYF. Here the CDR3 DNA reads TGTGCCAGCAGCAAGGGACTAGCGGGGGCAACAGATACGCAGTATTTT.

On this clone itself: At one boundary the junction diverges from the germline segment, which might be a read error. V is TRBV7-7 and J is TRBJ1-4; the D gene is possibly TRBD1 (6 bases). The germline V gene encodes CDR1 SSHAT and CDR2 FNYEAQ (reference sequence). The CDR3 loop spans 14 amino acids. The DNA for the CDR3 is TGTGCTAGCAGCCCGGGGGGCAACAATGAAAAACTGTTTTTT. Its protein product is CASSPGGNNEKLFF.

This clone appeared a few times. The rearrangement links TRBV6-2 or TRBV6-3 to TRBJ2-3; 10 nucleotides agree with TRBD2. The J segment lost 6 bases and the V segment lost 4 bases, leaving 7 bases of the junction unmatched. The CDR3 sequence is 15 residues long. Germline CDR1 and CDR2: MNHEY and SVGEGT. In DNA, the CDR3 is TGTGCCAGCAGTTTAGAACTAGCGGGGAGTGATACGCAGTATTTT. Its protein is CASSLELAGSDTQYF.

The V gene is TRBV10-3, the J gene TRBJ1-1, with no clear D. The CDR3 runs 13 residues. V lost 7 bases and J 2 bases, leaving 11 bases between the germline ends. The V gene's germline CDR1 is ENHRY and CDR2 SYGVKD. The CDR3 nucleotides are TGTGCCATCAAGCTTTTGGCCAACACTGAAGCTTTCTTT. The encoded protein is CAIKLLANTEAFF.

This sequence joins TRBV30 and TRBJ2-5, with unresolved D. Germline V gene sequence: CDR1 GTSNPN, CDR2 SVGIG (reference sequence). Trimming left V 0 bases short and J 5 bases short, with 10 bases between. The CDR3 runs 13 residues. The CDR3 is CAWSVAARETQYF. CDR3 bases: TGTGCCTGGAGTGTAGCAGCGAGGGAGACCCAGTACTTC.

The chain recombines TRBV7-3 with TRBJ2-3; D perhaps matches TRBD2 (6 bases). V was shortened by 5 bases and J by 3 bases, with 12 bases between the two germline ends. Germline CDR1 is SGHTA and CDR2 is FQGTGA. This CDR3 contains 14 residues. The CDR3 region has the DNA TGTGCCAGCAGCCATAGCGGATGGACAGATACGCAGTATTTT. This encodes CASSHSGWTDTQYF.

J is TRBJ2-3 and V is TRBV5-4; the D gene is possibly TRBD2 (5 bases). The CDR3 is 15 residues long. Looked up from germline, CDR1 is SGHNT and CDR2 is YYREEE (reference sequence). V lost 3 bases, J lost 6 bases, and 17 bases lay in between. The CDR3 loop is CASSSTMSQSDTQYF. The DNA for the CDR3 is TGTGCCAGCAGCTCGACTATGTCCCAATCGGATACGCAGTATTTT.

This rearrangement joins TRBV6-2 or TRBV6-3 to TRBJ1-5; D gene unclear. The germline CDR1 and CDR2 sequences are MNHEY and SVGEGT. CDR3 length: 16 residues. The V and J ends lost 6 bases and 0 bases respectively, with 15 bases between them. The CDR3 sequence is CASRPTRGYSNQPQHF. The CDR3 DNA sequence: TGTGCCAGCAGACCTACACGGGGATATAGCAATCAGCCCCAGCATTTT.